A single sample is the source of the 27 T cell receptor beta chains below, sequenced in a study of T cells in Graves' hyperthyroidism and ophthalmopathy. RNA transcripts were the template for amplifying TCR beta CDR3 regions. The HTBI primer set served for first-round RT-PCR of the TCR CDR3. Each CDR3 protein gets one entry after TCRdb re-called the multiplex PCR reads with MiXCR. The table includes 350,000 to 400,000 distinct CDR3 sequences, 19% detected once. The sample was blood. The receptors were sampled from a woman aged 18-29 years with Graves' hyperthyroidism.

This chain connects TRBV5-1 to TRBJ1-6, with D possibly being TRBD1 (5 bases). CDR1 SGHRS and CDR2 YFSETQ come from the germline V gene. V was shortened by 4 bases and J by 8 bases, with 19 bases between the two germline ends. The CDR3 length is 16 residues. The CDR3 region is CASSLRIGGLDSPLHF. CDR3 nucleotide sequence: TGCGCCAGCAGCCTAAGGATTGGGGGGTTGGATTCACCCCTCCACTTT.

This clonotype was observed at least ten times. The chain has TRBV6-2 or TRBV6-3 and TRBJ2-2, with a possible D match to TRBD2 (7 bases). V was cut by 7 bases and J by 3 bases, with 15 bases left in between. The CDR3 consists of 15 residues. CDR1 is MNHEY, CDR2 SVGEGT, per germline. CDR3 sequence reads: CASIRGGGHTGELFF. The CDR3 DNA sequence: TGTGCCAGCATACGGGGCGGGGGCCACACCGGGGAGCTGTTTTTT.

About this clonotype itself: A much larger clonotype is one base distant, so this may be a read error. V gene TRBV6-1 combines with J gene TRBJ2-2; TRBD1 matches at 9 bases. CDR3 size: 16 residues. The germline gives CDR1 MNHNS, CDR2 SASEGT. The CDR3 protein is CASSGYRGPSTGELLF. CDR3 nucleotide sequence: TGTGCCAGCAGTGGCTACAGGGGGCCGAGCACCGGGGAGCTGTTGTTT.

The table lists this clonotype with a few counts. This clone may be a read error of a much larger clone one base away. The genes are TRBV7-8 and TRBJ2-5; D call uncertain. The germline gives CDR1 SGHVS, CDR2 FQNEAQ. The CDR3 has 10 residues. CDR3 sequence: CASSFETKYF. In DNA form, the CDR3 reads TGTGCCAGCAGCTTTGAGACCAAGTACTTC.

This clonotype was seen a few times. The genes are TRBV4-1 and TRBJ1-5, with unresolved D. The CDR3 spans 13 residues. Germline V gives CDR1 MGHRA, CDR2 YSYEKL. The germline V and J ends were trimmed by 4 bases and 5 bases, with 9 bases remaining between them. CDR3 sequence (DNA): TGCGCCAGCAGCCTTGGAGTGGATCAGCCCCAGCATTTT. Its translation is CASSLGVDQPQHF.

This clonotype was detected ten times or more. CDR3 coding DNA: TGTGCCAGCAGTGAATTGAGGCGGAGTCGGATCGGAGAGACCCAGTACTTC. It codes for CASSELRRSRIGETQYF. The chain employs TRBV6-1 and TRBJ2-5; D unresolved. The CDR3 extends over 17 amino acids. The germline CDR1 and CDR2 sequences are MNHNS and SASEGT. Trimming removed 2 bases at V and 4 bases at J, with 20 bases between.

Only a few counts were recorded for this clonotype. The V call is TRBV11-1, the J call TRBJ2-2, with TRBD2 matching over 14 bases. The V segment lost 2 bases and the J segment 4 bases; nucleotides outside the gene matches: 3. Germline CDR1 SGHAT, CDR2 FQDESV (reference sequence). This CDR3 has 17 amino acids. The CDR3 DNA is TGTGCCAGCAGCTTACCGACTAGCGGGGGGGCCACCGGGGAGCTGTTTTTT. Its protein product is CASSLPTSGGATGELFF.

This clonotype occurred many times. This chain uses TRBV11-3 with TRBJ2-5, with D unresolved. The CDR3 extends over 13 amino acids. The V gene lost 2 bases and the J gene lost 6 bases, with 10 bases spanning the gap. Germline CDR1 SGHNT, CDR2 YENEEA. The CDR3 region is CASSLSKGKTQYF. The CDR3 nucleotides read TGTGCCAGCAGCTTAAGTAAGGGAAAGACCCAGTACTTC.

This clonotype was counted at least ten times. This chain joins TRBV2 and TRBJ2-7, with TRBD2 as a possible D gene (5 bases). Trimming pared 7 bases from V and 1 base from J, leaving 14 bases between. Germline CDR1 SNHLY, CDR2 FYNNEI. The CDR3 has 14 amino acids. CDR3 bases: TGTGCCAGCATAGCTAGCCCGGAATCCTACGAGCAGTACTTC. Translated: CASIASPESYEQYF.

This clonotype has ten or more counts. The chain has TRBV9 and TRBJ2-5, with 15 bases aligning to TRBD2. Germline V lookup: CDR1 SGDLS, CDR2 YYNGEE. Trimming took 3 bases from V and 5 from J; bases not matched to a gene: 2. The CDR3 extends over 15 amino acids. In DNA form, the CDR3 reads TGTGCCAGCAGCGAGGGGACTAGCGGGGGGGAGACCCAGTACTTC. It yields the protein CASSEGTSGGETQYF.

This clonotype was observed many times. The CDR3 loop reads CAWSEGVSTEAFF. CDR3 sequence (DNA): TGTGCCTGGAGTGAGGGGGTTAGCACTGAAGCTTTCTTT. V and J are TRBV30 and TRBJ1-1; a possible D gene is TRBD1 (6 bases). The CDR3 extends over 13 amino acids. The V and J ends lost 1 base and 4 bases respectively, with 10 bases between them. In germline, CDR1 is GTSNPN, CDR2 SVGIG (reference sequence).

This clonotype was detected a few times. The J gene is TRBJ2-2, the V gene TRBV4-2; possibly TRBD2 for D (6 bases). This CDR3 spans 17 amino acids. V was shortened by 1 base and J by 0 bases, with 12 bases between the two germline ends. Germline loops: CDR1 LGHNA, CDR2 YNFKEQ. The CDR3 sequence: CASSQGTWEANTGELFF. As DNA, the CDR3 is TGTGCCAGCAGCCAAGGGACCTGGGAGGCGAACACCGGGGAGCTGTTTTTT.

This clonotype was picked up many times. This chain links TRBV20-1 with TRBJ2-7; possibly TRBD2 for D (6 bases). Trimming left V 0 bases short and J 0 bases short, with 15 bases between. Germline values: CDR1 DFQATT, CDR2 SNEGSKA (reference sequence). The CDR3 contains 16 residues. The CDR3 sequence is CSARDTRATSSYEQYF. CDR3 coding DNA: TGCAGTGCTAGAGATACCAGGGCGACTAGCTCCTACGAGCAGTACTTC.

This clonotype was recorded at least ten times. The chain couples TRBV18 to TRBJ2-5; the D gene is possibly TRBD1 (6 bases). V was trimmed by 1 base and J by 4 bases, leaving 13 bases between them. Germline V gene data show CDR1 as KGHSH and CDR2 as LQKENI. The CDR3 extends over 15 amino acids. Here the CDR3 DNA reads TGTGCCAGCTCACCACGAGAGGGGGAAGGAGAGACCCAGTACTTC. Its protein is CASSPREGEGETQYF.

This sequence joins TRBV7-6 and TRBJ2-7, with TRBD1 matching over 7 bases. This CDR3 region has 13 residues. J was trimmed by 6 bases and V by 3 bases; bases with no gene match: 5. The V gene's germline CDR1 is SGHVS and CDR2 FNYEAQ. The CDR3 sequence: CASSLYRGGEQYF. As DNA, the CDR3 is TGTGCCAGCAGCTTGTACAGGGGTGGCGAGCAGTACTTC.

J is TRBJ1-2 and V is TRBV3-1; D is unresolved. This CDR3 comprises 12 residues. Trimming removed 1 base from V and 8 bases from J, with 8 bases in between. CDR1 LGHDT and CDR2 YNNKEL come from the germline V gene (reference sequence). This CDR3 reads CASSQVVGGYTF. CDR3 in DNA: TGTGCCAGCAGCCAAGTGGTCGGAGGCTACACCTTC.

In this sample, this clonotype turned up many times. The genes are TRBV7-9 and TRBJ2-5, with D possibly being TRBD2 (7 bases). CDR1 is SEHNR, CDR2 FQNEAQ, per germline (reference sequence). V lost 0 bases and J 1 base, leaving 12 bases between the germline ends. The CDR3 totals 16 residues. The CDR3 DNA follows: TGTGCCAGCAGCTTAGCGGGAGGGACAACCCAAGAGACCCAGTACTTC. This codes for CASSLAGGTTQETQYF. Complete variable domain (other parts from reference TRBV7-9 and TRBJ2-5): DTGVSQNPRHKITKRGQNVTFRCDPISEHNRLYWYRQTLGQGPEFLTYFQNEAQLEKSRLLSDRFSAERPKGSFSTLEIQRTEQGDSAMYLCASSLAGGTTQETQYFGPGTRLLVL.

This clonotype was seen repeatedly, ten times or more. CDR3 sequence reads: CASSLKPSFGTGGPYSNQPQHF. DNA for the CDR3: TGTGCCAGCAGCCTTAAACCCTCATTCGGGACAGGGGGGCCCTATAGCAATCAGCCCCAGCATTTT. The gene calls are TRBV3-1 and TRBJ1-5, with 11 bases matching TRBD1. Unmatched junction bases numbered 20, after V lost 4 bases and J lost 0 bases. The CDR3 covers 22 residues. Germline lookup yields CDR1 LGHDT and CDR2 YNNKEL (reference sequence). Full variable domain (rest looked up from reference TRBV3-1 and TRBJ1-5): DTAVSQTPKYLVTQMGNDKSIKCEQNLGHDTMYWYKQDSKKFLKIMFSYNNKELIINETVPNRFSPKSPDKAHLNLHINSLELGDSAVYFCASSLKPSFGTGGPYSNQPQHFGDGTRLSIL.

This clonotype has ten or more counts. The genes are TRBV11-1 and TRBJ2-7, with 12 bases fitting TRBD2. The CDR3 covers 15 residues. CDR1 is SGHAT and CDR2 is FQDESV in the germline V gene (reference sequence). J gave up 2 bases and V 4 bases, and 3 bases lay outside the gene matches. The CDR3 DNA is TGTGCCAGCAGCTATGGACTAGCGGGGACCTACGAGCAGTACTTC. This translates into CASSYGLAGTYEQYF.

This chain joins TRBV10-3 and TRBJ1-2; D gene ambiguous. Germline loops: CDR1 ENHRY, CDR2 SYGVKD. Trimming cost V 4 bases and J 3 bases, with 12 bases left between them. CDR3 length: 14 residues. CDR3 sequence (DNA): TGTGCCATCAGTGTGTCGGATGATTACTATGGCTACACCTTC. As protein: CAISVSDDYYGYTF.

The sample holds many counts of this clonotype. The chain joins TRBV7-2 to TRBJ2-5, with D tentatively TRBD1 (6 bases). The V gene lost 1 base and the J gene lost 2 bases, with 14 bases spanning the gap. The germline CDR1 and CDR2 sequences are SGHTA and FQGNSA. This CDR3 has 16 amino acids. The CDR3 region is CASSLDIWGQQETQYF. The CDR3 bases are TGTGCCAGCAGCTTAGATATTTGGGGGCAGCAAGAGACCCAGTACTTC.

This clonotype was found many times. The chain joins TRBV4-1 to TRBJ2-6; D is possibly TRBD1 (6 bases). The ends were cut back, 3 bases at V and 0 bases at J, with 12 bases in the middle. Germline V gene sequence: CDR1 MGHRA, CDR2 YSYEKL. The CDR3 spans 17 residues. CDR3 nucleotide sequence: TGCGCCAGCAGCCAGGAACCACAGGGCTCTGGGGCCAACGTCCTGACTTTC. This translates into CASSQEPQGSGANVLTF.

This clonotype was observed at least ten times. The V call is TRBV29-1, the J call TRBJ1-2; D might be TRBD1 (5 bases). This CDR3 has 10 amino acids. Per the germline V gene, CDR1 is SQVTM and CDR2 is ANQGSEA. Trimming cost V 4 bases and J 8 bases, with 8 bases left between them. This CDR3 is CSVVRDGYTF. The CDR3 region has the DNA TGCAGCGTTGTGAGGGACGGCTACACCTTC. Based on the CDR3 plus reference TRBV29-1 and TRBJ1-2, the full variable domain is SAVISQKPSRDICQRGTSLTIQCQVDSQVTMMFWYRQQPGQSLTLIATANQGSEATYESGFVIDKFPISRPNLTFSTLTVSNMSPEDSSIYLCSVVRDGYTFGSGTRLTVV.

The genes are TRBV12-3 or TRBV12-4 and TRBJ2-6; D may be TRBD2 (5 bases). The CDR3 has 14 amino acids. The V gene lost 7 bases and the J gene lost 0 bases, with 7 bases spanning the gap. The CDR3 is CASTRDSGANVLTF. The CDR3 bases are TGTGCCAGCACCCGGGACTCTGGGGCCAACGTCCTGACTTTC.

This clonotype was seen many times. The rearrangement links TRBV20-1 to TRBJ1-5, with D tentatively TRBD1 (5 bases). The V gene lost 8 bases and the J gene lost 7 bases, with 21 bases spanning the gap. The CDR3 extends over 14 amino acids. Germline loops: CDR1 DFQATT, CDR2 SNEGSKA (reference sequence). The CDR3, as DNA: TGCAGTTCACAAGAGTTGGGCAGGGAACAGCCCCAGCATTTT. Its translation is CSSQELGREQPQHF.

The V gene is TRBV15, the J gene TRBJ1-5; a weak D match, TRBD1 (5 bases). The CDR3 consists of 12 residues. V dropped 5 bases and J dropped 11 bases, with 13 bases sitting between them. Germline loops: CDR1 LNHNV, CDR2 YYDKDF (reference sequence). CDR3 DNA: TGTGCCACCAGCGGATTCCGGGGGACCCAGCATTTT. It translates to CATSGFRGTQHF.

This clonotype was seen repeatedly, ten times or more. Just one base apart from a much larger clone, this may be a read error. The chain joins TRBV12-3 or TRBV12-4 to TRBJ2-7; no definite D call. This CDR3 region has 12 residues. The CDR3 region has the DNA TGTGCCGGCAGTTTTGGCACCGACGAGCAGTACTTC. Its translation is CAGSFGTDEQYF.